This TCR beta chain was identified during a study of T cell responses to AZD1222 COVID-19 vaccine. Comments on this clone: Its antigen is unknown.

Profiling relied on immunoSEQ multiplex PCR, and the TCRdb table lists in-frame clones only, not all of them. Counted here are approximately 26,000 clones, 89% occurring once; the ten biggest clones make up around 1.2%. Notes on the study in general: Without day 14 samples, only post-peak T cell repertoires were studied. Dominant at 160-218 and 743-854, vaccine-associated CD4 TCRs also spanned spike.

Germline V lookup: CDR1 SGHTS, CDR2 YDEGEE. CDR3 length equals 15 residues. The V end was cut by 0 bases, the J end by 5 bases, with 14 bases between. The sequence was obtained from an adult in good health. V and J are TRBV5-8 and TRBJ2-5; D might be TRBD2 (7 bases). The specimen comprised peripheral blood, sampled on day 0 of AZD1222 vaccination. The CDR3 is CASSLEPGGGETQYF. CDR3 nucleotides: TGTGCCAGCAGCTTGGAACCGGGGGGCGGGGAGACCCAGTACTTC.